Shown below are 10 T cell receptor beta chains from a single sample sequenced in a study of metastatic and nonmetastatic thyroid tumors. Ahead of thyroid surgery, no patient had received treatment of any kind. With MiXCR, TCRdb called clones anew from the PCR reads. The data contain about 12,000 clones, around 10% of them singletons. The sample consisted of blood. The receptors derive from a female donor with papillary thyroid cancer or a benign thyroid nodule (not recorded which). Some clones in this sample may be carry-over from other donors' samples.

This clone has more than one count but fewer than ten. One base away lies a much larger clone, so this may be a sequencing read error. Different DNA sequences within this sample yield the same CDR3. The V and J genes are TRBV29-1 and TRBJ2-3, with 11 bases aligning to TRBD2. Germline-derived CDR1 and CDR2 are SQVTM and ANQGSEA. CDR3 length: 14 amino acids. CDR3 sequence reads: CSVFSGRGGDTQYF. The CDR3 nucleotides are TGCAGTGTGTTTAGCGGGAGGGGAGGAGATACGCAGTATTTT.

The sample holds many counts of this clone. The chain links TRBV10-3 to TRBJ2-2; D perhaps matches TRBD2 (5 bases). CDR3 size: 13 residues. V lost 10 bases, J lost 5 bases, and 14 bases lay in between. Germline loops: CDR1 ENHRY, CDR2 SYGVKD. The CDR3 is CATSERETGELFF. The CDR3 DNA sequence: TGTGCCACCAGCGAGAGGGAGACCGGGGAGCTGTTTTTT.

By frequency in the sample, this clone is medium-sized (0.01 to 0.1%). V and J are TRBV28 and TRBJ1-2; the match to TRBD1 covers 8 bases. Per the germline V gene, CDR1 is MDHEN and CDR2 is SYDVKM. V lost 2 bases and J lost 8; bases outside the gene matches: 7. The CDR3 has 14 amino acids. The DNA of the CDR3 is TGTGCCAGCAGTTTACAGGGGGCGCTGGAGGGCTACACCTTC. It codes for CASSLQGALEGYTF.

At least ten counts were recorded for this clone. The rearrangement joins TRBV3-1 to TRBJ1-6, with a weak D call TRBD1 (5 bases). Trimming removed 0 bases at V and 5 bases at J, with 8 bases between. The CDR3 length is 15 residues. Germline V lookup: CDR1 LGHDT, CDR2 YNNKEL (reference sequence). CDR3 residues: CASSQDQGDNSPLHF. The CDR3 DNA is TGTGCCAGCAGCCAAGACCAGGGCGATAATTCACCCCTCCACTTT. Filled out from reference TRBV3-1 and TRBJ1-6, the complete variable domain reads DTAVSQTPKYLVTQMGNDKSIKCEQNLGHDTMYWYKQDSKKFLKIMFSYNNKELIINETVPNRFSPKSPDKAHLNLHINSLELGDSAVYFCASSQDQGDNSPLHFGNGTRLTVT.

Details on this clone: The missing conserved phenylalanine or tryptophan at the end of this CDR3 makes a read error likely. The CDR3, as DNA: TGTGCCAGCAGCCAGAGGGAATCCGGGGTGCTGTTTTTG. It translates to CASSQRESGVLFL. The chain carries TRBV3-1 and TRBJ2-2, with D perhaps TRBD2 (5 bases). The CDR3 is 13 amino acids. Germline CDR1 LGHDT, CDR2 YNNKEL (reference sequence).

In this sample, this clone turned up a few times. The CDR3 region has the DNA TGTGCCAGCAGGGGTGAGTTCTACGAGCAGTACTTC. Its translation: CASRGEFYEQYF. V and J are TRBV28 and TRBJ2-7; D unclear. The germline V gene encodes CDR1 MDHEN and CDR2 SYDVKM. This CDR3 is built from 12 residues. V dropped 6 bases and J dropped 3 bases, with 9 bases sitting between them.

This clone was seen repeatedly, ten times or more. This chain connects TRBV12-5 to TRBJ2-3; TRBD2 aligns across 8 bases. J was trimmed by 4 bases and V by 5 bases; bases with no gene match: 5. The CDR3 is made up of 14 amino acids. From germline, CDR1 is LGHNT and CDR2 FRNRAP. The CDR3 sequence is CASGSSGVADTQYF. In DNA, the CDR3 is TGTGCTAGTGGTAGTAGCGGGGTTGCAGATACGCAGTATTTT.

This clone was detected many times. CDR3 residues: CASSLLGENTEAFF. The CDR3 DNA reads TGTGCCAGCAGCTTGTTAGGCGAGAACACTGAAGCTTTCTTT. V is TRBV5-5 and J is TRBJ1-1, with no clear D. Trimming cost V 1 base and J 1 base, with 8 bases left between them. The germline CDR1 and CDR2 sequences are SGHKS and YYEKEE (reference sequence). The CDR3 runs to 14 residues.

V and J are TRBV12-3 or TRBV12-4 and TRBJ1-3; no clear D. The CDR3 is made up of 13 amino acids. V lost 6 bases to trimming and J lost 5 bases, with 11 bases between them. The CDR3 loop reads CASRAGGRNTIYF. CDR3 DNA: TGTGCCAGCAGGGCAGGCGGGAGAAACACCATATATTTT.

This clone was found many times. The rearrangement uses TRBV5-1 and TRBJ2-1, with D unresolved. Trimming shortened V by 3 bases and J by 6 bases, and 10 bases separated the two germline ends. This CDR3 is built from 13 residues. From germline, CDR1 is SGHRS and CDR2 YFSETQ. CDR3 residues: CASSSSRVNEQFF. The DNA for the CDR3 is TGCGCCAGCAGCTCTTCAAGGGTCAATGAGCAGTTCTTC.